The T cell receptor (beta chain) described here comes from a study of T cells in Graves' hyperthyroidism and ophthalmopathy. The table lists this clonotype with a few counts. RNA transcripts were the template for amplifying TCR beta CDR3 regions. HTBI primers were used for first-round RT-PCR of the TCR CDR3. TCRdb re-derived calls from the multiplex PCR reads in MiXCR, one entry per CDR3 protein. The table shows under 450,000 distinct CDR3 sequences, with 13% occurring only once. From germline, CDR1 is MNHEY and CDR2 SVGAGI. Trimming took 0 bases from V and 5 from J; bases not matched to a gene: 11. The CDR3 has 18 residues.

Material for sequencing was blood. The receptor was isolated from a young man with Graves' hyperthyroidism that later progressed to Graves' ophthalmopathy. The rearrangement links TRBV6-5 to TRBJ2-1; 9 bases agree with TRBD2. In DNA form, the CDR3 reads TGTGCCAGCAGTTACTCGTTCTTAGCGGGGGCGGGGAACAATGAGCAGTTCTTC. It yields the protein CASSYSFLAGAGNNEQFF.